This T cell receptor beta chain emerged from a study of blood T cell repertoires in COVID-19. Study-wide context: Material from acute and convalescent COVID-19 was sourced from the United States, Italy and Spain.

CDR1 is SGHNT, CDR2 YYREEE, per germline (reference sequence). This CDR3 has 15 amino acids. V was clipped by 4 bases and J by 1 base, with 14 bases between them. The assay was immunoSEQ multiplex PCR, and TCRdb's table has in-frame clones only and misses some. The sample gives 75,000 to 95,000 clones, 85% to 90% of which show up once; roughly 19% is in the top ten. The specimen sequenced was peripheral blood. The sequence was obtained from a human donor in a cohort sampled during active COVID-19. V and J are TRBV5-4 and TRBJ2-5, with TRBD1 as a possible D gene (6 bases). The CDR3 spells CASSTGQTRQETQYF. CDR3 DNA sequence: TGTGCCAGCAGCACTGGACAGACCCGCCAAGAGACCCAGTACTTC.